The following is a T cell receptor beta chain sequence with its context. Sequenced by immunoSEQ multiplex PCR; TCRdb stores in-frame clones only, minus some. Among about 15,000 clones listed, more than 85% were seen once. This entry is derived from a study of blood T cell dynamics during melanoma immunotherapy. This CDR3 is built from 13 residues. V lost 3 bases and J 1 base, leaving 5 bases between the germline ends. Germline V CDR1 and CDR2: SNHLY, FYNNEI. Time point: week 3, after first cycle of checkpoint inhibitor. The chain joins TRBV2 to TRBJ2-3; D is unresolved. The material was blood, obtained from a patient treated with checkpoint blockade. This clonotype originated in a human donor with melanoma. CDR3: CASSDLRTDTQYF. The CDR3 nucleotides are TGTGCCAGCAGTGATTTGCGCACAGATACGCAGTATTTT.